A selection of T cell receptor beta chains follows, all from one sample in a study of control samples from healthy donors and cancer patients. Clones were sequenced by immunoSEQ multiplex PCR, and TCRdb holds only the in-frame ones, with some missing. The top ten clones hold more than 4% of a sample with some 150,000 clones, around 86% of them seen once. The specimen was blood. The origin of the receptors is a man aged 25 to 40 in good health. Each CDR3 is given with its conserved first and last residue. A D gene is named only where the DNA matches it firmly. The size entry is marked missing in some rows and otherwise reads once, few, many or a size class.

J gene,V gene,D gene,clone size,CDR3 protein,CDR3 DNA
TRBJ2-1,TRBV4-3,-,-,CASSQGTPSSYNEQFF,TGCGCCAGCAGCCAAGGGACCCCCAGCTCCTACAATGAGCAGTTCTTC
TRBJ1-1,TRBV27,TRBD1,once,CASRQGATEAFF,TGTGCCAGCAGACAGGGGGCCACTGAAGCTTTCTTT
TRBJ2-7,TRBV19,-,-,CASSIEESSEQYF,TGTGCCAGTAGTATAGAGGAGAGCTCCGAGCAGTACTTC
TRBJ2-7,TRBV5-6,TRBD1,-,CASSSETGASYEQYF,TGTGCCAGCAGCTCAGAGACAGGGGCCTCCTACGAGCAGTACTTC
TRBJ1-2,TRBV14,TRBD1,-,CASSPQGTYGYTF,TGTGCCAGCAGCCCACAGGGGACCTATGGCTACACCTTC
TRBJ2-1,TRBV19,TRBD2,-,CASTRGSTSVGDNEQFF,TGTGCCAGTACTCGAGGTTCTACTAGCGTTGGTGACAATGAGCAGTTCTTC
TRBJ1-2,TRBV12-5,TRBD1,-,CASGLSGGGGYTF,TGTGCTAGTGGTTTGTCAGGGGGAGGTGGCTACACCTTC
TRBJ1-5,TRBV2,-,once,CASNMDSNQPQHF,TGTGCCAGCAACATGGATAGCAATCAGCCCCAGCATTTT
TRBJ2-7,TRBV9,-,-,CASTRGSGGSPQNEQYF,TGTGCCAGCACACGTGGTTCGGGGGGCTCGCCCCAGAACGAGCAGTACTTC
TRBJ1-5,TRBV6-2/TRBV6-3,-,-,CASSYPAGDDNQPQHF,TGTGCCAGCAGTTACCCGGCAGGGGATGATAATCAGCCCCAGCATTTT
TRBJ2-1,TRBV5-1,-,-,CASSLDGRSSYNEQFF,TGCGCCAGCAGCTTGGATGGTAGAAGCTCCTACAATGAGCAGTTCTTC
TRBJ1-2,TRBV5-8,TRBD1,-,CASSRRGDLGLNYGYTF,TGTGCCAGCAGCCGCAGGGGGGATTTGGGATTGAACTATGGCTACACCTTC
TRBJ1-6,TRBV6-5,TRBD1,-,CATRDSLNSPLHF,TGTGCCACCCGGGACAGCTTAAATTCACCCCTCCACTTT
TRBJ1-2,TRBV6-5,TRBD1,-,CASRTGGGYGYTF,TGTGCCAGCAGAACAGGGGGCGGCTATGGCTACACCTTC
TRBJ2-5,TRBV13,-,-,CASSLGDSQETQYF,TGTGCCAGCAGCTTAGGGGACTCACAAGAGACCCAGTACTTC
TRBJ1-4,TRBV6-4,-,-,CASSDRREEKLFF,TGTGCCAGCAGTGATCGGCGGGAGGAAAAACTGTTTTTT
TRBJ1-1,TRBV11-3,TRBD1,-,CASSYTQGDTEAFF,TGTGCCAGCAGCTATACTCAGGGGGACACTGAAGCTTTCTTT
TRBJ2-3,TRBV5-1,-,-,CASSRQSTDTQYF,TGCGCCAGCAGCCGACAGAGCACAGATACGCAGTATTTT
TRBJ2-1,TRBV7-3,-,once,CASSLPNSAENEQFF,TGTGCCAGCAGCCTCCCCAATTCGGCAGAGAATGAGCAGTTCTTC
TRBJ2-3,TRBV28,-,few,CASRGGALQGDTQYF,TGTGCCAGCAGGGGGGGGGCCCTACAGGGCGATACGCAGTATTTT
TRBJ1-1,TRBV3-1/TRBV3-2,-,-,CASSPSWGGTEAFF,TGTGCCAGCAGCCCCAGTTGGGGTGGCACTGAAGCTTTCTTT
TRBJ2-2,TRBV6-2/TRBV6-3,TRBD2,-,CASSLMKPGLAGVTGELFF,TGTGCCAGCAGTTTAATGAAACCGGGACTAGCGGGAGTCACCGGGGAGCTGTTTTTT
TRBJ1-6,TRBV5-4,-,-,CASSWGGARNSPLHF,TGTGCCAGCAGCTGGGGGGGGGCACGGAATTCACCCCTCCACTTT
TRBJ2-7,TRBV13,-,once,CASSLRTPYYEQYF,TGTGCCAGCAGCTTACGGACACCATACTACGAGCAGTACTTC
TRBJ2-5,TRBV7-8,-,few,CASSPYRRGLEMRETQYF,TGTGCCAGCAGCCCATACCGCCGGGGGCTGGAAATGCGGGAGACCCAGTACTTC
TRBJ1-1,TRBV9,TRBD1,-,CASSRQGTETEAFF,TGTGCCAGCAGCAGACAGGGAACAGAGACTGAAGCTTTCTTT
TRBJ2-7,TRBV5-1,-,-,CASSLGGEVPYEQYF,TGCGCCAGCAGCTTGGGCGGGGAGGTGCCCTACGAGCAGTACTTC
TRBJ2-1,TRBV3-1/TRBV3-2,TRBD2,once,CASPTPNEGTSGRIKGEQFF,TGTGCCAGCCCAACCCCCAATGAGGGTACTAGCGGGAGGATTAAGGGTGAGCAGTTCTTC
TRBJ2-3,TRBV24-1,TRBD1,-,CATSDFGTGGTDTQYF,TGTGCCACCAGTGATTTCGGGACAGGGGGCACAGATACGCAGTATTTT
TRBJ1-1,TRBV5-1,-,-,CASSFTIDKNTEAFF,TGCGCCAGCAGCTTTACAATCGACAAGAACACTGAAGCTTTCTTT
TRBJ2-3,TRBV13,-,-,CASSFTDTQYF,TGTGCCAGCAGCTTTACAGATACGCAGTATTTT
TRBJ2-7,TRBV27,-,-,CASSHFAGSSYEQYF,TGTGCCAGCAGTCACTTCGCGGGTTCATCCTACGAGCAGTACTTC
TRBJ2-2,TRBV4-2,TRBD2,-,CASSQAGTSGNTGELFF,TGTGCCAGCAGCCAAGCCGGAACTAGCGGAAACACCGGGGAGCTGTTTTTT
TRBJ2-5,TRBV7-7,TRBD2,-,CASSFRGDLEPRLASETQYF,TGTGCTAGCAGCTTTAGGGGGGACCTCGAGCCGAGACTAGCGAGTGAGACCCAGTACTTC
TRBJ2-7,TRBV24-1,TRBD1,once,CATSDSGTGPYEQYF,TGTGCCACCAGTGATTCCGGGACAGGGCCCTACGAGCAGTACTTC
TRBJ2-7,TRBV21-1,-,-,CASSPTPSYEQYF,TGTGCCAGCAGTCCCACACCCTCCTACGAGCAGTACTTC
TRBJ2-1,TRBV5-1,-,-,CASSLPRDQSSYNEQFF,TGCGCCAGCAGCTTGCCCCGGGACCAGAGCTCCTACAATGAGCAGTTCTTC
TRBJ2-7,TRBV19,-,-,CASSNSGSYEQYF,TGTGCCAGTAGTAATAGCGGATCCTACGAGCAGTACTTC
TRBJ1-1,TRBV2,TRBD1,-,CAGGADTEAFF,TGTGCAGGGGGCGCGGACACTGAAGCTTTCTTT
TRBJ2-5,TRBV7-6,-,-,CASSHWGAALQETQYF,TGTGCCAGCAGTCATTGGGGGGCGGCTCTCCAAGAGACCCAGTACTTC
TRBJ2-2,TRBV28,-,-,CASSWASGSGGELFF,TGTGCCAGCAGTTGGGCATCGGGATCAGGCGGGGAGCTGTTTTTT
TRBJ2-3,TRBV6-5,TRBD2,-,CASSYSGGYADTQYF,TGTGCCAGCAGTTATAGCGGGGGGTATGCAGATACGCAGTATTTT
TRBJ2-7,TRBV29-1,-,-,CSAARTINGEQYF,TGCAGCGCCGCACGGACTATCAACGGCGAGCAGTACTTC
TRBJ2-7,TRBV19,TRBD1,-,CASSIQGQGVYEQYF,TGTGCCAGTAGTATCCAAGGACAGGGGGTTTACGAGCAGTACTTC
TRBJ1-5,TRBV7-9,-,-,CASSPTDQPQHF,TGTGCCAGCAGCCCGACGGACCAGCCCCAGCATTTT
TRBJ1-3,TRBV10-3,-,-,CAITIDMSSGNTIYF,TGTGCCATCACCATCGACATGAGCTCTGGAAACACCATATATTTT
TRBJ2-1,TRBV5-6,TRBD2,once,CASSLERGGDYNEQFF,TGTGCCAGCAGCTTGGAGCGGGGGGGCGACTACAATGAGCAGTTCTTC
TRBJ2-3,TRBV2,TRBD1,-,CARLTGLSTDTQYF,TGTGCCAGATTGACAGGGCTAAGCACAGATACGCAGTATTTT
TRBJ2-5,TRBV14,TRBD2,-,CASSRRKPGLGTQETQYF,TGTGCCAGCAGCCGTAGAAAACCGGGACTAGGAACACAAGAGACCCAGTACTTC
TRBJ2-1,TRBV9,TRBD1,-,CASSGTGGRNEQFF,TGTGCCAGCAGCGGGACAGGGGGCAGGAATGAGCAGTTCTTC